The following is a TCR beta chain sequence with its context. The table came from immunoSEQ multiplex PCR; TCRdb's copy has only in-frame clones and leaves some out. The table includes 70,000 to 90,000 clones, around 80% detected once. The entry originates in a study of blood T cell repertoires in COVID-19. The germline V gene has CDR1 SNHLY and CDR2 FYNNEI. This CDR3 region has 15 residues. V lost 6 bases, J lost 0 bases, and 3 bases stayed unmatched. What was sequenced was peripheral blood. The TCR comes from a man aged 65-85 years with acute or convalescent COVID-19. V and J are TRBV2 and TRBJ1-4, with 8 bases fitting TRBD1. The CDR3 sequence is CASRETGATNEKLFF. CDR3 DNA sequence: TGTGCCAGCAGGGAGACAGGGGCAACTAATGAAAAACTGTTTTTT. The whole variable domain, filled in from reference TRBV2 and TRBJ1-4, reads EPEVTQTPSHQVTQMGQEVILRCVPISNHLYFYWYRQILGQKVEFLVSFYNNEISEKSEIFDDQFSVERPDGSNFTLKIRSTKLEDSAMYFCASRETGATNEKLFFGSGTQLSVL.